This TCR beta chain was profiled in a study of cytomegalovirus exposure and HLA in healthy donors. This CDR3 has 16 residues. J gave up 4 bases and V 4 bases, and 13 bases lay outside the gene matches. CDR1 KGHSH and CDR2 LQKENI come from the germline V gene. With respect to this clone: Its antigen is not known.

Study-wide results and limits: In a later analysis, the majority of CMV-associated beta chains seemingly showed HLA restriction. The study labeled roughly 160 TCR beta chains cytomegalovirus-associated.

The PCR used 60 Vbeta and 13 Jbeta primers. Sequencing was performed with immunoSEQ multiplex PCR; in TCRdb, only in-frame clones are kept and a portion is missing. The table lists some 180,000 clones, 87% of them singletons. The specimen was PBMCs. This sequence was found in a girl under three years old in good health and CMV-seronegative. The chain employs TRBV18 and TRBJ2-7; 7 nucleotides align to TRBD1. The CDR3 nucleotides are TGTGCCAGCTCACTGTCCCCCGACAGGGTTCTTTACGAGCAGTACTTC. Its protein product is CASSLSPDRVLYEQYF. Based on the CDR3 plus reference TRBV18 and TRBJ2-7, the full variable domain is NAGVMQNPRHLVRRRGQEARLRCSPMKGHSHVYWYRQLPEEGLKFMVYLQKENIIDESGMPKERFSAEFPKEGPSILRIQQVVRGDSAAYFCASSLSPDRVLYEQYFGPGTRLTVT.